The TCR beta chain under discussion was sequenced for a study of T cell repertoires in cytomegalovirus infection. Across the study: CMV infection together with matching HLA type was indicated by public TCR beta signatures.

TCRdb called the reads again in MiXCR, with one record for every CDR3 protein. The table includes around 450,000 distinct CDR3 sequences, roughly 30% detected once. CDR1 and CDR2 from the germline V gene are LNHDA and SQIVND (reference sequence). With 4 bases removed from V and 10 bases from J, the gap between germline ends came to 14 bases. CDR3 length equals 13 residues. The study, taken as a whole, reports: There were HLA-C-restricted CMV-specific TCR beta clonotypes dominating the ex vivo response.

This clonotype was observed a few times. Its specificity is not known. Sequenced material: PBMCs. The chain employs TRBV19 and TRBJ2-1, with D possibly being TRBD1 or TRBD2 (6 bases each). The TCR comes from a human donor in good health (CMV status not recorded). Some clones in this sample may be carry-over from other donors' samples. CDR3 nucleotides: TGTGCCAGTAGTACGACGGGGGCAGGGGAGCAGTTCTTC. Residues: CASSTTGAGEQFF.